The 4 T cell receptor beta chains below come from one sample, sequenced in a study of cytomegalovirus exposure and HLA in healthy donors. The PCR used 60 Vbeta and 13 Jbeta primers. Assay used: immunoSEQ multiplex PCR; TCRdb lists only in-frame clones, some missing. The sample lists more than 110,000 clones; over 70% were seen once. The sample was PBMCs. The receptors derive from a man aged 30 to 45 in good health and CMV-seronegative.

This clone has only a few counts. The V and J genes are TRBV5-6 and TRBJ2-1; possible D gene TRBD1, 6 bases. The CDR3 is made up of 13 amino acids. The V end lost 3 bases, the J end lost 7 bases, and 11 bases lay between the germline ends. CDR1 and CDR2 from the germline V gene are SGHDT and YYEEEE. The CDR3 DNA is TGTGCCAGCAGCTACGGACAGTCTAATGAGCAGTTCTTC. Translated: CASSYGQSNEQFF. Looking up the rest from reference TRBV5-6 and TRBJ2-1 gives the full variable domain: DAGVTQSPTHLIKTRGQQVTLRCSPKSGHDTVSWYQQALGQGPQFIFQYYEEEERQRGNFPDRFSGHQFPNYSSELNVNALLLGDSALYLCASSYGQSNEQFFGPGTRLTVL.

DNA for the CDR3: TGCGCCAGCAGCCCGGGACTAGCGGGAGAAGGTACGCAGTATTTT. It translates to CASSPGLAGEGTQYF. The chain joins TRBV10-1 to TRBJ2-3; 14 nucleotides line up with TRBD2. Trimming took 6 bases from V and 8 from J; bases not matched to a gene: 7. This CDR3 has 15 residues. Germline V gene data show CDR1 as WNHNN and CDR2 as SYGVQD (reference sequence).

The J gene is TRBJ1-2, the V gene TRBV27; 9 nucleotides line up with TRBD1. CDR1 and CDR2 (germline): MNHEY, SMNVEV (reference sequence). The CDR3 has 14 residues. Trimming removed 2 bases from V and 6 bases from J; junction bases left unmatched: 4. The CDR3 DNA reads as TGTGCCAGCAGTTTACAGGGACAGGGCGATGGCTACACCTTC. It encodes CASSLQGQGDGYTF.

The chain carries TRBV14 and TRBJ1-2, with 10 bases matching TRBD1. There are 16 residues in the CDR3. Trimming cost V 3 bases and J 0 bases; bases outside gene matches: 4. CDR1 is SGHDN, CDR2 FVKESK, per germline. The CDR3 DNA reads as TGTGCCAGCAGCCAGCCCGGGACAGGGGCTAACTATGGCTACACCTTC. It specifies CASSQPGTGANYGYTF. Full variable domain (remainder filled in from reference TRBV14 and TRBJ1-2): EAGVTQFPSHSVIEKGQTVTLRCDPISGHDNLYWYRRVMGKEIKFLLHFVKESKQDESGMPNNRFLAERTGGTYSTLKVQPAELEDSGVYFCASSQPGTGANYGYTFGSGTRLTVV.